The next 24 T cell receptor beta chains were all read from a single sample in a study of vaccination and CD4 T cells after COVID-19 (dated by TCRdb to 2022 to 2024). For these TCRs, the target antigens are not known. The library was produced with PCR. Sequencing was carried out with an Illumina iSeq 100. DNA from cultured CD4+ T cells underwent TCR sequencing with the Oncomine TCR Beta short-read assay at the Johns Hopkins FTIC core. The raw public reads went through TCRdb reprocessing: fastp at Q25, MiXCR clone calling, in-frame beta chains kept. For every CDR3 protein sequence, its rows merge into one entry that carries the most common genes and DNA. This sample lists over 10,000 distinct CDR3 sequences; around 32% were detected once. About a third of the sample is held by the ten biggest clonotypes. The label giving this sample's treatment or condition can be read as: roughly 10-day PBMC culture with coronavirus spike peptide pools or control peptides (ViraFEST assay).

The source material was CD4+ T cells from blood, cultured in vitro, sampled before SARS-CoV-2 vaccination. The source of these receptors is a human donor who received a COVID-19 vaccine.

The chain links TRBV6-5 to TRBJ2-7, with D possibly being TRBD1 (6 bases). Germline values: CDR1 MNHEY, CDR2 SVGAGI. Trimming pared 4 bases from V and 3 bases from J, leaving 16 bases between. CDR3 length: 15 residues. CDR3 coding DNA: TGTGCCAGCAGTTTACAGGGTTGGCTCAACTACGAGCAGTACTTC. This gives the protein CASSLQGWLNYEQYF.

The chain employs TRBV2 and TRBJ1-1; 11 nucleotides line up with TRBD1. Germline-derived CDR1 and CDR2 are SNHLY and FYNNEI. The V segment lost 6 bases and the J segment 8 bases; nucleotides outside the gene matches: 5. The CDR3 totals 13 residues. Written as DNA, the CDR3 is TGTGCCAGCAGCTTGGGGACAGGGGGGGAAGCTTTCTTT. Translating it yields CASSLGTGGEAFF.

The chain employs TRBV29-1 and TRBJ1-2, with D unclear. Germline CDR1 SQVTM, CDR2 ANQGSEA. With 5 bases removed from V and 4 bases from J, the gap between germline ends came to 8 bases. The CDR3 loop spans 11 amino acids. This chain's CDR3 is CSVQRPYGYTF. CDR3 coding DNA: TGCAGCGTTCAGAGACCCTATGGCTACACCTTC.

This rearrangement joins TRBV7-2 to TRBJ1-6, with 8 positions matching TRBD1. Germline CDR1 SGHTA, CDR2 FQGNSA. The V segment lost 2 bases and the J segment 5 bases; nucleotides outside the gene matches: 2. There are 15 residues in the CDR3. This chain's CDR3 is CASSLRTGNNSPLHF. In nucleotides, the CDR3 is TGTGCCAGCAGCTTAAGGACAGGGAATAATTCACCCCTCCACTTT. Filled out from reference TRBV7-2 and TRBJ1-6, the complete variable domain reads GAGVSQSPSNKVTEKGKDVELRCDPISGHTALYWYRQSLGQGLEFLIYFQGNSAPDKSGLPSDRFSAERTGGSVSTLTIQRTQQEDSAVYLCASSLRTGNNSPLHFGNGTRLTVT.

This sequence joins TRBV7-2 and TRBJ1-6; D is undetermined. This CDR3 contains 16 residues. Germline V CDR1 and CDR2: SGHTA, FQGNSA. Trimming shortened V by 3 bases and J by 1 base, and 10 bases separated the two germline ends. CDR3 region: CASSFLLVSYNSPLHF. The CDR3 nucleotides are TGTGCCAGCAGCTTCCTCCTCGTGTCCTATAATTCACCCCTCCACTTT.

The V gene is TRBV19, the J gene TRBJ1-1; possibly TRBD1 for D (5 bases). Germline loops: CDR1 LNHDA, CDR2 SQIVND (reference sequence). Trimming pared 1 base from V and 4 bases from J, leaving 25 bases between. This CDR3 is 19 amino acids long. In nucleotides, the CDR3 is TGTGCCAGTAGTATAGGTCCCGGGGTGTGGGGCCAGCGGGGCACTGAAGCTTTCTTT. Its translation: CASSIGPGVWGQRGTEAFF.

V gene TRBV18 combines with J gene TRBJ1-1, with D unresolved. The CDR3 consists of 12 residues. Germline V lookup: CDR1 KGHSH, CDR2 LQKENI. Trimming cost V 8 bases and J 4 bases, with 11 bases left between them. The CDR3 is CASRLRGTEAFF. The CDR3 DNA follows: TGTGCCAGCCGACTACGGGGCACTGAAGCTTTCTTT.

This clonotype was seen only once. The chain joins TRBV5-5 to TRBJ1-1; possibly TRBD1 for D (5 bases). V dropped 4 bases and J dropped 3 bases, with 19 bases sitting between them. Germline values: CDR1 SGHKS, CDR2 YYEKEE (reference sequence). The CDR3 spans 16 residues. The CDR3 region has the DNA TGTGCCAGCAGCCCAGGGTTTGGAATTGGGGACACTGAAGCTTTCTTT. Encoded protein: CASSPGFGIGDTEAFF.

The chain employs TRBV29-1 and TRBJ2-5; D may be TRBD1 (5 bases). The germline V and J ends were trimmed by 3 bases and 2 bases, with 10 bases remaining between them. The CDR3 totals 13 residues. From germline, CDR1 is SQVTM and CDR2 ANQGSEA. The CDR3 DNA sequence: TGCAGCGTTGACAGGGAAGGACAAGAGACCCAGTACTTC. Amino acid sequence: CSVDREGQETQYF.

This clonotype was found a few times. The chain has TRBV20-1 and TRBJ2-3; 12 nucleotides match TRBD2. The V and J ends lost 3 bases and 3 bases, in that order; junction bases with no gene match: 10. CDR1 is DFQATT, CDR2 SNEGSKA, per germline (reference sequence). The CDR3 has 17 amino acids. The CDR3: CSARPGASGGGTDTQYF. The CDR3 DNA sequence: TGCAGTGCTAGGCCCGGAGCTAGCGGGGGGGGAACAGATACGCAGTATTTT.

This clonotype was seen more than once but under ten times. The chain has TRBV19 and TRBJ2-3; 9 nucleotides match TRBD1. V shed 4 bases and J 4 bases; nucleotides not matched to a gene: 9. CDR1 LNHDA and CDR2 SQIVND come from the germline V gene (reference sequence). This CDR3 is built from 16 residues. The CDR3 sequence: CASSTSRDRVADTQYF. CDR3 nucleotide sequence: TGTGCCAGTAGTACGTCCCGGGACAGGGTCGCAGATACGCAGTATTTT. The whole variable domain, remainder taken from reference TRBV19 and TRBJ2-3, is DGGITQSPKYLFRKEGQNVTLSCEQNLNHDAMYWYRQDPGQGLRLIYYSQIVNDFQKGDIAEGYSVSREKKESFPLTVTSAQKNPTAFYLCASSTSRDRVADTQYFGPGTRLTVL.

The V and J genes are TRBV2 and TRBJ1-1; TRBD1 matches at 11 bases. The CDR3 contains 15 residues. V was pared by 3 bases and J by 6 bases, with 6 bases of the junction left unmatched. Germline CDR1 reads SNHLY; CDR2 reads FYNNEI. The CDR3 DNA reads as TGTGCCAGCAGTGAGGGACAGGGGGATATCGCTGAAGCTTTCTTT. Its translation: CASSEGQGDIAEAFF.

The CDR3 reads CASSQTGSGPYGYTF. In DNA form, the CDR3 reads TGCGCCAGCAGCCAGACAGGGAGCGGTCCCTATGGCTACACCTTC. V gene TRBV5-1 combines with J gene TRBJ1-2, with 7 bases lining up with TRBD1. CDR3 length equals 15 residues. Trimming at V came to 4 bases and at J to 4 bases, leaving 10 bases not matched to a gene. Germline CDR1 SGHRS, CDR2 YFSETQ.

This clonotype appeared a single time. V and J are TRBV2 and TRBJ2-7, with 11 nucleotides matching TRBD1. Per the germline V gene, CDR1 is SNHLY and CDR2 is FYNNEI. This CDR3 contains 16 residues. The J segment lost 4 bases and the V segment lost 0 bases, leaving 5 bases of the junction unmatched. CDR3 residues: CASSEARGTGGYEQYF. CDR3 DNA sequence: TGTGCCAGCAGTGAAGCGCGTGGGACAGGGGGTTACGAGCAGTACTTC.

This sequence joins TRBV18 and TRBJ2-5; no firm D call. The germline CDR1 and CDR2 sequences are KGHSH and LQKENI. The CDR3 has 12 amino acids. V dropped 3 bases and J dropped 4 bases, with 6 bases sitting between them. CDR3: CASSPPGETQYF. In nucleotides, the CDR3 is TGTGCCAGCTCACCGCCGGGAGAGACCCAGTACTTC.

This clonotype appeared once. The genes are TRBV28 and TRBJ2-1; D perhaps matches TRBD2 (6 bases). This CDR3 comprises 16 residues. CDR1 and CDR2 from the germline V gene are MDHEN and SYDVKM. V dropped 1 base and J dropped 2 bases, with 12 bases sitting between them. The CDR3 protein is CASSLYSGVTYNEQFF. DNA for the CDR3: TGTGCCAGCAGTTTATATTCGGGGGTGACCTACAATGAGCAGTTCTTC.

The sample holds a few counts of this clonotype. The rearrangement links TRBV10-3 to TRBJ2-1; D remains ambiguous. The germline V gene has CDR1 ENHRY and CDR2 SYGVKD. This CDR3 has 15 amino acids. With 0 bases removed from V and 2 bases from J, the gap between germline ends came to 8 bases. CDR3 bases: TGTGCCATCAGTGAGTCCAAAGAGGCCTACAATGAGCAGTTCTTC. Its protein is CAISESKEAYNEQFF.

This chain connects TRBV7-9 to TRBJ2-1; D unresolved. The germline CDR1 and CDR2 sequences are SEHNR and FQNEAQ (reference sequence). The V gene lost 1 base and the J gene lost 6 bases, with 16 bases spanning the gap. The CDR3 consists of 16 residues. In DNA form, the CDR3 reads TGTGCCAGCAGCTTAGAGGAGTTTTTAGGTACCAATGAGCAGTTCTTC. This translates into CASSLEEFLGTNEQFF.

The rearrangement joins TRBV9 to TRBJ1-2, with D perhaps matching TRBD1 (6 bases). V lost 0 bases and J 4 bases, leaving 10 bases between the germline ends. This CDR3 is 14 amino acids long. Germline CDR1 SGDLS, CDR2 YYNGEE. The CDR3 DNA reads as TGTGCCAGCAGCGTAGAGGACAGAATCTATGGCTACACCTTC. Translation: CASSVEDRIYGYTF.

This clonotype was detected only a few times. The chain recombines TRBV20-1 with TRBJ2-3; D is uncertain. The V and J ends lost 0 bases and 5 bases respectively, with 24 bases between them. Germline loops: CDR1 DFQATT, CDR2 SNEGSKA (reference sequence). This CDR3 is built from 18 residues. For the CDR3, the DNA is TGCAGTGCTAGAGAGGTTAAACCGGGCTGGTCGTGGAAAGATACGCAGTATTTT. This gives the protein CSAREVKPGWSWKDTQYF.

This clonotype was counted between two and nine times. The V and J genes are TRBV24-1 and TRBJ2-5, with D possibly TRBD2 on 5 matching bases. The CDR3 is 13 amino acids. Germline values: CDR1 KGHDR, CDR2 SFDVKD. The V end lost 5 bases, the J end lost 2 bases, and 8 bases lay between the germline ends. CDR3 region: CATSVGGQETQYF. In DNA form, the CDR3 reads TGTGCCACCAGTGTAGGCGGGCAAGAGACCCAGTACTTC.

CDR3 nucleotides: TGTGCCAGCAGTGAAGGTTACCAGAACACTGAAGCTTTCTTT. This translates into CASSEGYQNTEAFF. This sequence joins TRBV2 and TRBJ1-1; no definite D call. Trimming stripped 1 base from V and 1 base from J, with 7 bases between. The CDR3 spans 14 residues. In germline, CDR1 is SNHLY, CDR2 FYNNEI.

The rearrangement joins TRBV25-1 to TRBJ2-5; the match to TRBD1 covers 9 bases. Trimming removed 3 bases from V and 3 bases from J; junction bases left unmatched: 8. Germline CDR1 is MGHDK and CDR2 is SYGVNS. This CDR3 spans 16 amino acids. The CDR3: CASSEIVTGGEETQYF. The CDR3 DNA follows: TGTGCCAGCAGTGAGATAGTAACAGGGGGCGAAGAGACCCAGTACTTC.

In its sample, this clonotype was seen a few times. The CDR3 sequence is CASSYVWSSYNEQFF. CDR3 nucleotide sequence: TGTGCCAGCAGTTACGTATGGAGCTCCTACAATGAGCAGTTCTTC. V usage is TRBV6-5 and J usage is TRBJ2-1; no reliable D call. Germline CDR1 and CDR2: MNHEY and SVGAGI. The CDR3 has 15 residues. V lost 2 bases to trimming and J lost 0 bases, with 8 bases between them.